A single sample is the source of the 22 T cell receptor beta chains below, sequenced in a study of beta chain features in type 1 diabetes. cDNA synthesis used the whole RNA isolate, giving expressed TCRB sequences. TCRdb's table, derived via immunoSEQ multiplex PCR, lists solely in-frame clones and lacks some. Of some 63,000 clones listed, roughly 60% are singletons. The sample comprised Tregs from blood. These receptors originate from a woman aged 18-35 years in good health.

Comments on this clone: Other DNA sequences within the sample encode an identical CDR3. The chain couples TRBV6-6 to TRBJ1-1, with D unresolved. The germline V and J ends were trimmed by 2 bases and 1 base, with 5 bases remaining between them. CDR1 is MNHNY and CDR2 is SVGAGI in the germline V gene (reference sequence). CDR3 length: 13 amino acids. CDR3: CASSYAGNTEAFF. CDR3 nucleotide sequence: TGTGCCAGCAGTTACGCGGGGAACACTGAAGCTTTCTTT.

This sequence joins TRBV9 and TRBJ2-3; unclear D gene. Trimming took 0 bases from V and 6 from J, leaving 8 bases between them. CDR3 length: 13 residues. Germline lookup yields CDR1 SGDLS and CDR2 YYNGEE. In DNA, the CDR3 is TGTGCCAGCAGCGTAGGCGGTTCTGATACGCAGTATTTT. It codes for CASSVGGSDTQYF.

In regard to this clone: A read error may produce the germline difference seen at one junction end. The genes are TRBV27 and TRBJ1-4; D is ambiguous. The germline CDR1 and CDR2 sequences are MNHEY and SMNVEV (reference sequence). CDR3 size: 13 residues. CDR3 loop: CASRFLGGEKLFF. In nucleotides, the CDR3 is TGTGCCAGCCGTTTCTTAGGAGGCGAAAAACTGTTTTTT.

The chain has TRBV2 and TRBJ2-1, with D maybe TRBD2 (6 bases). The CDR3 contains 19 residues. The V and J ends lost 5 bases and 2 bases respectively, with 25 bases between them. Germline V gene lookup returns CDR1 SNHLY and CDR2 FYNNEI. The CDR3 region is CASSPLGASAHPPYNEQFF. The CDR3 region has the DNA TGTGCCAGCAGTCCTCTCGGGGCTAGCGCCCATCCTCCCTACAATGAGCAGTTCTTC.

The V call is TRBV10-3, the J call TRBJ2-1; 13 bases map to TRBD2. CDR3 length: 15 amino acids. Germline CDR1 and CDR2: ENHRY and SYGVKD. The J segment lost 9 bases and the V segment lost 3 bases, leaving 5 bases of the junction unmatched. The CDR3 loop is CAISDGTSGASEQFF. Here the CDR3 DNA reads TGTGCCATCAGTGACGGGACTAGCGGGGCGAGTGAGCAGTTCTTC.

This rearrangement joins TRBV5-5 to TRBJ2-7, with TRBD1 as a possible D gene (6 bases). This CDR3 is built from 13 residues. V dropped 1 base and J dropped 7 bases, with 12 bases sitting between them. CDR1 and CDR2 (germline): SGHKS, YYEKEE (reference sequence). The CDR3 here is CASSLTTGSEQYF. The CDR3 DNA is TGTGCCAGCAGCTTGACAACAGGGTCAGAGCAGTACTTC.

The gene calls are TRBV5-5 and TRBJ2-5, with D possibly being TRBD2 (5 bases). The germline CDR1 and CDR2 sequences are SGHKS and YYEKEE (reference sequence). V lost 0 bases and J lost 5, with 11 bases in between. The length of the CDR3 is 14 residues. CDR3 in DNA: TGTGCCAGCAGCTTGGCGCGAGGGAAGGAGACCCAGTACTTC. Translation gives CASSLARGKETQYF.

The chain's CDR3 is CASSGHWTGVLNTQYF. The CDR3 nucleotides are TGTGCCAGTAGTGGTCATTGGACAGGGGTTCTAAATACGCAGTATTTT. The chain uses TRBV19 and TRBJ2-3; 9 bases agree with TRBD1. The CDR3 has 16 amino acids. Unmatched junction bases numbered 13, after V lost 5 bases and J lost 7 bases. Per the germline V gene, CDR1 is LNHDA and CDR2 is SQIVND (reference sequence).

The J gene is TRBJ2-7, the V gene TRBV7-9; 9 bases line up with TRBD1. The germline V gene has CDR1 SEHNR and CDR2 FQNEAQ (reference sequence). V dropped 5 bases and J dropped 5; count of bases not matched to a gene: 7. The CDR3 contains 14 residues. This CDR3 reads CASSHRDRANEQYF. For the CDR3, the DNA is TGTGCCAGCAGCCACCGGGACAGGGCAAACGAGCAGTACTTC. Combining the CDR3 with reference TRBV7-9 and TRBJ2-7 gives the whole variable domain DTGVSQNPRHKITKRGQNVTFRCDPISEHNRLYWYRQTLGQGPEFLTYFQNEAQLEKSRLLSDRFSAERPKGSFSTLEIQRTEQGDSAMYLCASSHRDRANEQYFGPGTRLTVT.

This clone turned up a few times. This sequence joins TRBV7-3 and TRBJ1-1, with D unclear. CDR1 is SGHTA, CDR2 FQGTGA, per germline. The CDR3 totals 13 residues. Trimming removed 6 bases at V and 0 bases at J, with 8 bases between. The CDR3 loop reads CASSLQMNTEAFF. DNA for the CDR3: TGTGCCAGCAGTCTTCAGATGAACACTGAAGCTTTCTTT.

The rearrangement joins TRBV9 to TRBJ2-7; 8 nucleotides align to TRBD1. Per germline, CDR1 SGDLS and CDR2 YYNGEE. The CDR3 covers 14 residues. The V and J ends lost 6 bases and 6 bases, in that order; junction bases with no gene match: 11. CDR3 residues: CASTQLPQGGEQYF. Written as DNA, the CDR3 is TGTGCCAGCACCCAACTTCCACAGGGGGGCGAGCAGTACTTC.

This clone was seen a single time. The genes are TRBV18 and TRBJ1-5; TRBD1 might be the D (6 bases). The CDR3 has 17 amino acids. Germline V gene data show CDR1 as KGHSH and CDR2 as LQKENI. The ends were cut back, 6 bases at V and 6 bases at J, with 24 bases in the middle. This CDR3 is CASSLSDPDRGAQPQHF. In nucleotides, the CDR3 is TGTGCCAGCTCTCTTTCGGACCCGGACAGAGGAGCTCAGCCCCAGCATTTT.

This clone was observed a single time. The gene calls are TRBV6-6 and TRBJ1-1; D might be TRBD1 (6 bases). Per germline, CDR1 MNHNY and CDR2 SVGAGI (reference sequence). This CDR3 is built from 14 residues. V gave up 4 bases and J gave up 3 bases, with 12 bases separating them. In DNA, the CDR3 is TGTGCCAGCAGTTTGGGAGGGGGAGACACTGAAGCTTTCTTT. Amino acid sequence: CASSLGGGDTEAFF.

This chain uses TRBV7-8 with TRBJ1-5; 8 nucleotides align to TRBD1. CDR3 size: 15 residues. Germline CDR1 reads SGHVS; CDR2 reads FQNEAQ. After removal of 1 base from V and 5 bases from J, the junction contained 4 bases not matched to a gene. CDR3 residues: CASSLDTGGYQPQHF. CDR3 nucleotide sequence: TGTGCCAGCAGCTTAGATACAGGGGGATATCAGCCCCAGCATTTT.

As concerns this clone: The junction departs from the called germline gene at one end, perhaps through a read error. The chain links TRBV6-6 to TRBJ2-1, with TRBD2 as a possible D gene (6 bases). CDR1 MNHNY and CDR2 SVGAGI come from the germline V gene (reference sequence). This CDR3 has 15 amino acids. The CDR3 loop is CASSYARDSNNEQFF. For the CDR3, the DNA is TGTGCCAGCAGTTACGCCCGGGACTCCAACAATGAGCAGTTCTTC.

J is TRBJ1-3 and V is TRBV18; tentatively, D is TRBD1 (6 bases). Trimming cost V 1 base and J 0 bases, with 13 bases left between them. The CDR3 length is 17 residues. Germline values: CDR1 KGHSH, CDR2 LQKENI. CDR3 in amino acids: CASSPLSRDISGNTIYF. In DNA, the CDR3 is TGTGCCAGCTCACCACTTTCCAGGGACATCTCTGGAAACACCATATATTTT.

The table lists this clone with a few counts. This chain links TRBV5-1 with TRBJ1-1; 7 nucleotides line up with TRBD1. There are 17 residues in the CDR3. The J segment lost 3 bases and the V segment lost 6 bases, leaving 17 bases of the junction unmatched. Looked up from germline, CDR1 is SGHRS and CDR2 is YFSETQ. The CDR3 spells CASTRRQGGFPHTEAFF. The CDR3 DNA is TGCGCCAGCACTCGCCGGCAGGGGGGTTTCCCCCACACTGAAGCTTTCTTT. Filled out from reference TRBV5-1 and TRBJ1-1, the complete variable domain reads KAGVTQTPRYLIKTRGQQVTLSCSPISGHRSVSWYQQTPGQGLQFLFEYFSETQRNKGNFPGRFSGRQFSNSRSEMNVSTLELGDSALYLCASTRRQGGFPHTEAFFGQGTRLTVV.

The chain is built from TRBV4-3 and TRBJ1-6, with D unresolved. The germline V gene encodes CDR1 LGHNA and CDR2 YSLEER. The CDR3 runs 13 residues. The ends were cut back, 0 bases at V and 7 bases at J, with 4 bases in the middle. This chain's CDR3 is CASSQEQNSPLHF. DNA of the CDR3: TGCGCCAGCAGCCAAGAGCAGAATTCACCCCTCCACTTT.

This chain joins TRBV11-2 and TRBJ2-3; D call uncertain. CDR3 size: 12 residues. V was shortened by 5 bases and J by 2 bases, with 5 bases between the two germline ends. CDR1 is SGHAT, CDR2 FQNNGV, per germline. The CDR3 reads CASSQITDTQYF. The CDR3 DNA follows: TGTGCCAGCAGCCAGATCACAGATACGCAGTATTTT.

CDR3 protein: CASNRDRSNQPQHF. The CDR3 DNA follows: TGTGCCAGCAACCGGGACAGAAGCAATCAGCCCCAGCATTTT. V is TRBV2 and J is TRBJ1-5; 7 bases align to TRBD1. Germline assignment: CDR1 SNHLY and CDR2 FYNNEI. J was trimmed by 1 base and V by 7 bases; bases with no gene match: 4. The CDR3 is 14 residues long.

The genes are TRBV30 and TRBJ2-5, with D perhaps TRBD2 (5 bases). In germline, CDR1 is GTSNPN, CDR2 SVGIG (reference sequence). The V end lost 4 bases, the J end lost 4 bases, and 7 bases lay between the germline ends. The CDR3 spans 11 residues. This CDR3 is CAWTSGETQYF. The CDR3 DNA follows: TGTGCCTGGACCAGCGGAGAGACCCAGTACTTC.

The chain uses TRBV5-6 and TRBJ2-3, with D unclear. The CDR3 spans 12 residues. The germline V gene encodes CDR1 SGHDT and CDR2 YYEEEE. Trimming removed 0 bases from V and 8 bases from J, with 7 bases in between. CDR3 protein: CASSLASSTQYF. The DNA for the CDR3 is TGTGCCAGCAGCTTGGCGAGTAGTACGCAGTATTTT.